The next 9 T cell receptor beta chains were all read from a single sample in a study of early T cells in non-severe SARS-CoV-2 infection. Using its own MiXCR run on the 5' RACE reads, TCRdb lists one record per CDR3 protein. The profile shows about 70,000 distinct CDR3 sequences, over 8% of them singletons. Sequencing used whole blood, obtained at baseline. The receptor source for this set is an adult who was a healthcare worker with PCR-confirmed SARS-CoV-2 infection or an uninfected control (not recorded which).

The CDR3, as DNA: TGCGCCAGCAGTGAGTCGATCCAGGGCTACGAGCAGTACTTC. Translating gives CASSESIQGYEQYF. This rearrangement joins TRBV10-2 to TRBJ2-7; perhaps TRBD1 as D (5 bases). Germline assignment: CDR1 WSHSY and CDR2 SAAADI. V lost 0 bases to trimming and J lost 3 bases, with 9 bases between them. The CDR3 is 14 residues long.

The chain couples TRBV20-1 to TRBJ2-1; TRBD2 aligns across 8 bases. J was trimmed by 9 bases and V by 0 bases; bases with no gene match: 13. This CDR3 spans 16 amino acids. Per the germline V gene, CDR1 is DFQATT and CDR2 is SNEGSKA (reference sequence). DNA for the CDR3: TGCAGTGCTAGAGATAACATTTTAAGCGGGAGTCGTGAGCAGTTCTTC. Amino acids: CSARDNILSGSREQFF.

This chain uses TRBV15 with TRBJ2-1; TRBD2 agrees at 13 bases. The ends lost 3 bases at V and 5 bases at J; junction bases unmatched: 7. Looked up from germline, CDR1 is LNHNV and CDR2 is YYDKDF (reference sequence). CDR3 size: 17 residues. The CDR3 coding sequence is TGTGCCACCAGCAGGTTGAAGGGACTAGCGGGGAACAATGAGCAGTTCTTC. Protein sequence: CATSRLKGLAGNNEQFF.

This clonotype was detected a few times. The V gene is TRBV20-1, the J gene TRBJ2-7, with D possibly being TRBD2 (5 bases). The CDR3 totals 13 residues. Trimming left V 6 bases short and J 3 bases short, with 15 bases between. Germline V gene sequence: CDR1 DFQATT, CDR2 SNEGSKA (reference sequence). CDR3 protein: CSAKGYRDYEQYF. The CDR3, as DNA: TGCAGTGCCAAAGGATACCGGGACTACGAGCAGTACTTC.

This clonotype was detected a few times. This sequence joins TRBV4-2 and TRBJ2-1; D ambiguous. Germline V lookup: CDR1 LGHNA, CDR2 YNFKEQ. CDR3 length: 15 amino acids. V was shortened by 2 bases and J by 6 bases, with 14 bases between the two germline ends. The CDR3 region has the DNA TGTGCCAGCAGCCAATTCGGACGCGGCACCAATGAGCAGTTCTTC. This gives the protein CASSQFGRGTNEQFF.

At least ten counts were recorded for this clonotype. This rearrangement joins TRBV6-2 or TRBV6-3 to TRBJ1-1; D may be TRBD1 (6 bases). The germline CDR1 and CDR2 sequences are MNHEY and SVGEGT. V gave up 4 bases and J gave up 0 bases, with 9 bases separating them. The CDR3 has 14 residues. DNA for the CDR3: TGTGCCAGCAGTTTGGACAGTCTGAACACTGAAGCTTTCTTT. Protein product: CASSLDSLNTEAFF.

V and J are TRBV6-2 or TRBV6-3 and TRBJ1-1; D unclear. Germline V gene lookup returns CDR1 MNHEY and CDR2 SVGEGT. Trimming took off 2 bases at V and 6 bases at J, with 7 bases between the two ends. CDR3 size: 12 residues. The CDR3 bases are TGTGCCAGCAGTTACCGGCCAGCTGAAGCTTTCTTT. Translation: CASSYRPAEAFF.

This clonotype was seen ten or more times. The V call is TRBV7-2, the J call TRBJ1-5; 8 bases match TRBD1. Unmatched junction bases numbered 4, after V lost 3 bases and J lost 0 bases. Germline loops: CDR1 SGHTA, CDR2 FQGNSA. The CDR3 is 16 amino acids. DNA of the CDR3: TGTGCCAGCAGCTTGTACAGGGGGAATAGCAATCAGCCCCAGCATTTT. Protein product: CASSLYRGNSNQPQHF.

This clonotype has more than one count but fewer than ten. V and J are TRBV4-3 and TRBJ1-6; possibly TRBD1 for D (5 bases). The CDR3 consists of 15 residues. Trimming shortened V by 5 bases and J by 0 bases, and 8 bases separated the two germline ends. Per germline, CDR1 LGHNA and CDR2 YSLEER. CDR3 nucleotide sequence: TGCGCCAGCAGCAATGGGGGCTCCTATAATTCACCCCTCCACTTT. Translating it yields CASSNGGSYNSPLHF.